This TCR beta chain appears in the sequencing data of a study of T cells in Graves' hyperthyroidism and ophthalmopathy. This clonotype was seen a handful of times. Germline V lookup: CDR1 SQVTM, CDR2 ANQGSEA. The CDR3 covers 13 residues. V was pared by 5 bases and J by 4 bases, with 2 bases of the junction left unmatched. Amplified TCR beta CDR3 regions derived from RNA transcripts. First-round RT-PCR with HTBI primers amplified the TCR CDR3 region. TCRdb reanalysed the multiplex PCR reads using MiXCR and keeps one entry per CDR3 protein. The table records about 290,000 distinct CDR3 sequences, around 13% of them present only once.

This sequence was found in a woman aged 40 to 49 with Graves' hyperthyroidism. Input material: blood. V gene TRBV29-1 combines with J gene TRBJ2-3; 11 bases match TRBD1. CDR3 nucleotide sequence: TGCAGCGTTTGGGACAGGGGGTCAGATACGCAGTATTTT. Translated: CSVWDRGSDTQYF.